These T cell receptor beta chains were read from a single sample in a study of T cell changes during pregnancy in multiple sclerosis. Generated by immunoSEQ multiplex PCR, the TCRdb table keeps only in-frame clones and is missing some. Of under 55,000 clones in the sample, roughly 92% were seen once. The material sequenced was CD4+ T cells from peripheral blood mononuclear cells, taken in the third trimester of pregnancy. Source of these receptors: a female donor with multiple sclerosis, enrolled in a pregnancy study. Both conserved end residues are part of each CDR3. Each record gives: D gene, clone size, V gene, J gene, CDR3 protein, CDR3 DNA. The D gene is left open where the match is weak. For some rows the clone size is stated as once, few or many, or as a class when expanded; others skip it.

d_call: TRBD1
clone_size: NA
v_call: TRBV19
j_call: TRBJ2-7
cdr3_aa: CASSDPGQGSYEQYF
cdr3_nt: TGTGCCAGTAGTGATCCGGGACAGGGTTCCTACGAGCAGTACTTC

d_call: TRBD1
clone_size: NA
v_call: TRBV28
j_call: TRBJ1-5
cdr3_aa: CASSRRGTVSNQPQHF
cdr3_nt: TGTGCCAGCAGTCGAAGAGGGACAGTTAGCAATCAGCCCCAGCATTTT

d_call: NA
clone_size: few
v_call: TRBV7-2
j_call: TRBJ1-4
cdr3_aa: CASSSQTGPNEKLFF
cdr3_nt: TGTGCCAGCAGCTCCCAGACAGGCCCTAATGAAAAACTGTTTTTT

d_call: NA
clone_size: NA
v_call: TRBV7-2
j_call: TRBJ2-7
cdr3_aa: CASSPRTAYEQYF
cdr3_nt: TGTGCCAGCAGCCCTCGGACAGCCTACGAGCAGTACTTC

d_call: TRBD1
clone_size: NA
v_call: TRBV9
j_call: TRBJ1-3
cdr3_aa: CASSAGLGQPSGNTIYF
cdr3_nt: TGTGCCAGCAGCGCGGGTCTGGGACAGCCCTCTGGAAACACCATATATTTT

d_call: NA
clone_size: NA
v_call: TRBV4-3
j_call: TRBJ1-6
cdr3_aa: CASSHFSPRLSNNSPLHF
cdr3_nt: TGCGCCAGCAGCCATTTTTCCCCAAGACTCTCTAATAATTCACCCCTCCACTTT

d_call: TRBD1
clone_size: NA
v_call: TRBV19
j_call: TRBJ1-2
cdr3_aa: CASRQDRGYGYTF
cdr3_nt: TGTGCCAGTAGACAAGACAGGGGGTATGGCTACACCTTC

d_call: TRBD2
clone_size: NA
v_call: TRBV7-3
j_call: TRBJ2-7
cdr3_aa: CASSSLLSGGPYEQYF
cdr3_nt: TGTGCCAGCAGCTCCTTACTGAGCGGGGGTCCCTACGAGCAGTACTTC

d_call: NA
clone_size: once
v_call: TRBV21-1
j_call: TRBJ1-4
cdr3_aa: CASSTLPRTGGPNEKLFF
cdr3_nt: TGTGCCAGCAGCACACTCCCGAGGACAGGGGGCCCTAATGAAAAACTGTTTTTT

d_call: NA
clone_size: NA
v_call: TRBV11-1
j_call: TRBJ1-6
cdr3_aa: CASSFSRVAPLHF
cdr3_nt: TGTGCCAGCAGCTTCAGTCGGGTCGCACCCCTCCACTTT

d_call: TRBD1
clone_size: NA
v_call: TRBV6-1
j_call: TRBJ2-7
cdr3_aa: CASSVAGGNPYEQYF
cdr3_nt: TGTGCCAGCAGTGTGGCAGGGGGTAATCCTTACGAGCAGTACTTC

d_call: NA
clone_size: NA
v_call: TRBV6-6
j_call: TRBJ1-5
cdr3_aa: CASSYSWGEPQHF
cdr3_nt: TGTGCCAGCAGTTACTCGTGGGGGGAGCCCCAGCATTTT

d_call: NA
clone_size: NA
v_call: TRBV10-2
j_call: TRBJ2-1
cdr3_aa: CASSRQGSNEQFF
cdr3_nt: TGCGCCAGCAGTCGGCAGGGGTCAAATGAGCAGTTCTTC

d_call: TRBD1
clone_size: once
v_call: TRBV19
j_call: TRBJ1-2
cdr3_aa: CASSRGQPDYGYTF
cdr3_nt: TGTGCCAGTAGTCGGGGACAGCCTGACTATGGCTACACCTTC

d_call: NA
clone_size: NA
v_call: TRBV7-2
j_call: TRBJ1-5
cdr3_aa: CASSYRAEQPQHF
cdr3_nt: TGTGCCAGCAGCTACAGGGCGGAACAGCCCCAGCATTTT

d_call: TRBD2
clone_size: NA
v_call: TRBV7-3
j_call: TRBJ2-1
cdr3_aa: CASSQTSGGAFEQFF
cdr3_nt: TGTGCCAGCAGCCAGACTAGCGGGGGGGCCTTTGAGCAGTTCTTC

d_call: NA
clone_size: NA
v_call: TRBV7-8
j_call: TRBJ2-7
cdr3_aa: CASSSRGAGLGSYEQYF
cdr3_nt: TGTGCCAGCAGCTCGCGCGGGGCAGGCCTAGGCTCCTACGAGCAGTACTTC

d_call: NA
clone_size: NA
v_call: TRBV6-1
j_call: TRBJ2-7
cdr3_aa: CASRPTGRGYEQYF
cdr3_nt: TGTGCCAGCAGGCCGACAGGAAGGGGATACGAGCAGTACTTC